This T cell receptor (beta chain) appears in the sequencing data of a study of blood T cell repertoires in COVID-19. Looking at the study overall: Acute-phase and convalescent COVID-19 samples originated in the United States, Italy and Spain. Sources were T cells, B-cell-depleted T cells, or PBMCs; the material itself was cDNA or gDNA.

Per the original methods: It was from reference gene primer amplification that nucleated cell counts were estimated. Only in-frame clones appear in the TCRdb table, and some are missing; sequencing was by immunoSEQ multiplex PCR. V and J calls and clone size are as listed in that table; D and trimming were resolved from the DNA. The sample contains approximately 160,000 clones, 85% of which appear only once. There are 15 residues in the CDR3. Trimming pared 5 bases from V and 4 bases from J, leaving 14 bases between. In germline, CDR1 is MNHEY, CDR2 SVGAGI. Followed longitudinally, the Seattle patients had been enrolled during active infection.

The rearrangement uses TRBV6-5 and TRBJ2-2; D might be TRBD2 (6 bases). Sequencing was performed on peripheral blood. This sequence was found in a woman in her fifties or sixties with COVID-19, enrolled during active disease. The CDR3, as DNA: TGTGCCAGCAGTCCGGCCCAGGGAGGCACCGGGGAGCTGTTTTTT. Translation gives CASSPAQGGTGELFF.